Sequencing of this T cell receptor beta chain was carried out in a study of shared clonotypes between healthy human individuals (dated by TCRdb to the early 2020s). For context, the study as a whole: Three men and two women, aged 18 to 49 years, made up the cohort. The study deeply sequenced blood TCR repertoires of 5 or 6 healthy adults to estimate repertoire size and the extent of clonotype sharing between individuals. For each donor, CD4 naive and CD4 memory were each run on three plates, CD8 naive on two plates, and CD8 memory on one plate. Per donor, leukapheresis produced somewhere between about 0.9 and 9.5 billion PBMCs. To increase sequencing depth and limit assay-specific biases, different laboratories used diverse techniques to prepare libraries and sequence TCR repertoires.

For this clone: What this receptor recognizes is not known. Qualities for individual bases were not recorded, and no much larger clone is one base off.

Using the deep immunoSEQ assay, multiplex PCR amplified TCR CDR3 regions from genomic DNA. Extracted genomic DNA from each cell subset was distributed evenly across all wells of several immunoSEQ 96-well plates, and each plate was treated as a replicate. For sorted subsets, around 0.2 ug of genomic DNA, equivalent to 30,000 or so T cell genomes, went into each replicate PCR. The purified libraries were quantified using a Qubit 3.0 fluorometer, sized with a Bioanalyzer 2100, and then quantified again using the KAPA Library Quantification kit. Every immunoSEQ 96-well plate was sequenced on a separate single-read 150-cycle Illumina NextSeq 550 flow cell. The original pipeline was this. Because only junctional sequences without quality scores were contained in the immunoSEQ output, filtering matching that applied to full-length reads could not be performed. Sequences were annotated with PyIR, a Python wrapper for IgBLAST v1.9, and V/J genes and CDR3 were assigned using IMGT germline references. Reads were removed for weak V/J assignments (E-value above 1e-6), missing CDR3, stop codons, out-of-frame junctions, or ambiguous translated residues. V3J clonotypes were defined as sequences sharing an identical inferred V gene, J gene, and CDR3 amino acid sequence. To compute the percentage overlap between repertoires, the number of shared unique clonotypes was divided by the size of the smaller repertoire. Three approaches were used to assess repertoire richness: RTK rarefaction, the Chao1 estimator, and Recon v2.1 estimates of unobserved clonotypes. For all TCRbeta clonotypes obtained by the gDNA method from four donors, generation probabilities were computed with OLGA. Drawn from immuneACCESS, this table holds only the in-frame rearrangements with V and J called that TCRdb kept. Clones are partly lost; checked studies trace under half to an unresolved V gene and leave the rest unexplained. V and J calls and clone size follow that table, whereas D and trimming were derived from the DNA. This sample lists approximately 2,300,000 clones; about nine tenths were detected once. The ten largest clones represent more than 0.35% of the sample.

Overall results and qualifications from the work: Across four donors, approximately 4.9% of naive CD4, roughly 3.3% of naive CD8, approximately 2.5% of memory CD4, and roughly 0.41% of memory CD8 clonotypes were shared. Naive subsets generally had larger estimated clonotype richness than memory subsets. Sampling was restricted to blood, and TCR repertoires in tissue are likely to differ from TCR repertoires in blood. Pairwise subsampling indicated that sequencing depth was expected to affect the degree of clonotype sharing among donors. Because the study included a small number of donors, the genetic and exposure-history diversity represented was limited. Incomplete sequencing was indicated by rarefaction of sorted-subset datasets, despite the large sequencing depth. Higher generation probabilities were observed for clonotypes shared by all four sorted-subset donors than for non-shared clonotypes.

The donors were healthy, HIV-negative adults with no recently reported acute infections or vaccinations. Every donor was a Caucasian adult living in Nashville, Tennessee, USA. CD4+ T cells were enriched by magnetic negative selection, after which naive cells were positively selected on CD45RA and the negative fraction was taken as the memory subset. Blood was collected by leukapheresis, and PBMCs were isolated by Ficoll-Histopaque density gradient centrifugation and then cryopreserved in liquid nitrogen vapor phase. Analytical flow cytometry was used to check the purity and quantity of every magnetically sorted T cell population. From each sorted fraction, genomic DNA was isolated and quantified by UV absorbance on a Nanodrop 2000c. CDR1 SQVTM and CDR2 ANQGSEA were looked up in the germline V gene. After removal of 7 bases from V and 6 bases from J, the junction retains 13 bases not matched to a gene. The CDR3 numbers 14 residues from cysteine through phenylalanine. Only CDR3 DNA remains: 42 bases, in frame from the first base.

Recombination connected TRBV29-1 to TRBJ2-3; TRBD2 lines up with 7 middle nucleotides. The specimen sequenced was naive CD4+ T cells from PBMCs. This specimen's cell subset or site label, per the study, means: CD45RA+ positively selected. The source is a man younger than 35 in good health. Some clones in this sample may be carry-over from other donors' samples. CDR3 reads: CSAGLVVRGDTQYF. The nucleotide sequence is given as TGCAGCGCAGGACTAGTGGTCCGGGGGGATACGCAGTATTTT.